This T cell receptor (beta chain) derives from a study of T cells in Graves' hyperthyroidism and ophthalmopathy. Study as a whole: Peripheral blood sampling occurred at initial diagnosis, before any treatment.

Germline V gene data show CDR1 as MNHEY and CDR2 as SVGAGI. V was pared by 4 bases and J by 1 base, with 6 bases of the junction left unmatched. The CDR3 is made up of 15 amino acids. Overall study results and limits: Ophthalmopathy was predicted by the model a median of roughly 6.7 months ahead of onset.

The table lists this clonotype with many counts. What it recognizes is unknown. TCR beta CDR3 regions were amplified from RNA transcripts. First-round RT-PCR targeting the TCR CDR3 was performed with the HTBI primer set. A single record per CDR3 protein comes from TCRdb applying MiXCR to the multiplex PCR reads. The table has a few hundred thousand distinct CDR3 sequences, about 20% seen once. The sequence came from a woman in her late teens or twenties with Graves' hyperthyroidism. The sample consisted of blood. The chain is built from TRBV6-5 and TRBJ2-5; TRBD2 agrees at 7 bases. In DNA form, the CDR3 reads TGTGCCAGCAGTTTGGGCGGCGGGGGCCAAGAGACCCAGTACTTC. Encoded protein: CASSLGGGGQETQYF.